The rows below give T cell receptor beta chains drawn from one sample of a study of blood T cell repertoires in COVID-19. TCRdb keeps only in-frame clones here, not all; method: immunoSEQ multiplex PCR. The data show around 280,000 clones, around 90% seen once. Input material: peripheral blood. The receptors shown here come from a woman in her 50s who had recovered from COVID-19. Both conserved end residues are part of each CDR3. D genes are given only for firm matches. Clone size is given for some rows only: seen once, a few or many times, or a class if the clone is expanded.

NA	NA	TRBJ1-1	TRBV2	CASRRWGGRTEAFF	TGTGCCAGCAGGAGGTGGGGGGGGCGCACTGAAGCTTTCTTT
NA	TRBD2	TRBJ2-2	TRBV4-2	CASSQAAGTSGSTGELFF	TGTGCCAGCAGCCAAGCGGCCGGGACTAGCGGGAGCACCGGGGAGCTGTTTTTT
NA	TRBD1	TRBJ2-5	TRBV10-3	CAISEPYSGQGASETQYF	TGTGCCATCAGTGAGCCATACTCTGGACAGGGGGCGAGCGAGACCCAGTACTTC
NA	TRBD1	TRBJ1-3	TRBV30	CAWSALQGAGNTIYF	TGTGCCTGGAGCGCCTTACAGGGGGCTGGAAACACCATATATTTT
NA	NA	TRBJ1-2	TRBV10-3	CAISESEEGYTF	TGTGCCATCAGTGAGTCAGAGGAGGGCTACACCTTC
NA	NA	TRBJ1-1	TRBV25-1	CASSTRGQNTEAFF	TGTGCCAGCAGTACTCGGGGACAGAACACTGAAGCTTTCTTT
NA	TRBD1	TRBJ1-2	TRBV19	CASEGGWYYGYTF	TGTGCCAGTGAAGGGGGCTGGTACTATGGCTACACCTTC
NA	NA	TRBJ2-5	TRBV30	CAWSVVPRRETQYF	TGTGCCTGGAGTGTGGTCCCGAGGCGAGAGACCCAGTACTTC
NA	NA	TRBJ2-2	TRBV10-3	CAISESRDGGELFF	TGTGCCATCAGTGAGTCCAGGGATGGCGGGGAGCTGTTTTTT
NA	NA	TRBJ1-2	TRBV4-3	CASSQGRGEAGYTF	TGCGCCAGCAGCCAAGGGAGAGGGGAGGCTGGCTACACCTTC
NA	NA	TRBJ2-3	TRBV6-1	CASSPSQLGADTQYF	TGTGCCAGCAGTCCCTCCCAACTCGGGGCAGATACGCAGTATTTT
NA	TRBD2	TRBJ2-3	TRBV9	CASSVTSGATDTQYF	TGTGCCAGCAGCGTAACTAGCGGGGCAACAGATACGCAGTATTTT
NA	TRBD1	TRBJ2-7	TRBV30	CAWDPGQPRGIFRFEQYF	TGTGCCTGGGACCCGGGACAGCCCAGGGGAATTTTTCGCTTCGAGCAGTACTTC
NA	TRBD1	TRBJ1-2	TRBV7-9	CASRQTGVGGYTF	TGTGCCAGCAGGCAGACAGGGGTTGGTGGCTACACCTTC
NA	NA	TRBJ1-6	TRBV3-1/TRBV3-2	CASSQGGNSPLHF	TGTGCCAGCAGCCAAGGCGGTAATTCACCCCTCCACTTT
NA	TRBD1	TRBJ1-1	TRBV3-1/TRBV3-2	CASSRRTGGYTEAFF	TGTGCCAGCAGCCGCCGAACAGGGGGTTACACTGAAGCTTTCTTT
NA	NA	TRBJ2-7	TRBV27	CASSFYPLVGRNEQYF	TGTGCCAGCAGTTTTTATCCCCTCGTAGGGAGAAACGAGCAGTACTTC
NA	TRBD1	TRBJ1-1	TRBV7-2	CASRKQGAGTEAFF	TGTGCCAGCAGAAAACAGGGGGCTGGAACTGAAGCTTTCTTT
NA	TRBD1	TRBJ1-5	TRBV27	CASSFGGSGGKSQHF	TGTGCCAGCAGTTTCGGGGGATCAGGGGGCAAGTCCCAGCATTTT
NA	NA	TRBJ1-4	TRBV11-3	CASSTRSGEKLFF	TGTGCCAGCAGCACCCGGAGCGGAGAAAAACTGTTTTTT
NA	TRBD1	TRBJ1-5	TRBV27	CASSFLGGQNSNQPQHF	TGTGCCAGCAGTTTTCTTGGGGGACAGAATAGCAATCAGCCCCAGCATTTT
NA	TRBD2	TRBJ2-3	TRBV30	CAWSTLAGGPADTQYF	TGTGCCTGGAGTACCTTAGCGGGAGGGCCGGCAGATACGCAGTATTTT
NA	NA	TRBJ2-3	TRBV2	CASRPPAGDTQYF	TGTGCCAGCAGACCGCCGGCGGGGGATACGCAGTATTTT
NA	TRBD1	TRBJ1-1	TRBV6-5	CASSRQGAMAEAFF	TGTGCCAGCAGTCGACAGGGGGCGATGGCTGAAGCTTTCTTT
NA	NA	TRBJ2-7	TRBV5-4	CASSLRGDTRYEQYF	TGTGCCAGCAGCCTCCGGGGGGACACCCGCTACGAGCAGTACTTC
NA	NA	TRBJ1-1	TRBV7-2	CASSFGGDTEAFF	TGTGCCAGCAGCTTCGGGGGGGACACTGAAGCTTTCTTT
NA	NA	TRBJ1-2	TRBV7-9	CASSSGGRPNYGYTF	TGTGCCAGCAGCTCTGGAGGACGGCCTAACTATGGCTACACCTTC
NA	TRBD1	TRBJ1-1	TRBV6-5	CASSYSTGLPFF	TGTGCCAGCAGTTACTCGACAGGGTTGCCTTTCTTT
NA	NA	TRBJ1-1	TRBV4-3	CASSQARQTEAFF	TGCGCCAGCAGCCAAGCCCGTCAGACTGAAGCTTTCTTT
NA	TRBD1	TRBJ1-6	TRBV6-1	CASSEEGASGLTPLHF	TGTGCCAGCAGTGAAGAGGGGGCGAGCGGCTTAACGCCCCTCCACTTT
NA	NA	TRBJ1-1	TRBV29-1	CSVAWTVVGGEAFF	TGCAGCGTTGCCTGGACGGTGGTGGGGGGGGAAGCTTTCTTT
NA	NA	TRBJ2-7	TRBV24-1	CATRPRTEAYEQYF	TGTGCCACCAGACCCCGGACGGAGGCCTACGAGCAGTACTTC
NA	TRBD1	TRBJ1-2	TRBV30	CAWSPQGVPYYGYTF	TGTGCCTGGAGTCCCCAGGGGGTACCTTACTATGGCTACACCTTC
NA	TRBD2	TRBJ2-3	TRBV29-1	CSVRPRAGGTDTQYF	TGCAGCGTCCGCCCGCGAGCGGGGGGTACAGATACGCAGTATTTT
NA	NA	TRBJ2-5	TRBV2	CASMRGGSSQETQYF	TGTGCCAGCATGAGGGGGGGAAGCTCCCAAGAGACCCAGTACTTC
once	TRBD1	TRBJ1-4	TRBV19	CASTRGQYSTNEKLFF	TGTGCCTCGACGAGGGGACAGTACTCAACTAATGAAAAACTGTTTTTT
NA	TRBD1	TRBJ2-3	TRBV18	CASSRDREGTDTQYF	TGTGCCAGCTCCCGGGACAGGGAGGGCACAGATACGCAGTATTTT
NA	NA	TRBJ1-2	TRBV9	CASSPPGGRDYGYTF	TGTGCCAGCAGCCCGCCGGGAGGGCGAGACTATGGCTACACCTTC
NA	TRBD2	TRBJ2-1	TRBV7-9	CASSPPDSGGHNEQFF	TGTGCCAGCAGCCCCCCAGATAGCGGGGGTCACAATGAGCAGTTCTTC
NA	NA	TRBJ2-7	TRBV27	CASSLQGGVAYEQYF	TGTGCCAGCAGTTTACAGGGGGGAGTAGCCTACGAGCAGTACTTC
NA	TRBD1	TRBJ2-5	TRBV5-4	CASSVRQGETQYF	TGTGCCAGCAGCGTCCGACAGGGTGAGACCCAGTACTTC
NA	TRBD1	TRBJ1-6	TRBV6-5	CASSLTGGYNSPLHF	TGTGCCAGCAGCCTAACAGGGGGATATAATTCACCCCTCCACTTT
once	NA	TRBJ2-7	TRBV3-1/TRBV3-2	CASSQDRTRGQEQYF	TGTGCCAGCAGCCAAGATAGGACCAGGGGTCAGGAGCAGTACTTC
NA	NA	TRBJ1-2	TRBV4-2	CASSQERGNYGYTF	TGTGCCAGCAGCCAAGAAAGGGGGAACTATGGCTACACCTTC
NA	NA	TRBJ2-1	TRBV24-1	CATSPPTVSSYNEQFF	TGTGCCACCAGTCCCCCCACAGTGAGCTCCTACAATGAGCAGTTCTTC
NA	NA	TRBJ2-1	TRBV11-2	CASSPQGVVTYNEQFF	TGTGCCAGCAGCCCGCAAGGGGTCGTAACCTACAATGAGCAGTTCTTC
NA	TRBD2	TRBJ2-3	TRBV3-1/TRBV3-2	CASSLGLAEDTQYF	TGTGCCAGCAGCTTGGGACTAGCGGAAGATACGCAGTATTTT
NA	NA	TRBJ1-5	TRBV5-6	CASSVSDEANQPQHF	TGTGCCAGCAGCGTATCAGATGAGGCCAATCAGCCCCAGCATTTT
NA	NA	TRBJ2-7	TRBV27	CASSLAGLSGEQYF	TGTGCCAGCAGTTTAGCAGGACTCAGTGGCGAGCAGTACTTC
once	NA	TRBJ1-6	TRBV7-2	CASSLRGQPGSPLHF	TGTGCCAGCAGCTTACGTGGACAGCCTGGTTCACCCCTCCACTTT
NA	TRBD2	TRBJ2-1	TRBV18	CASSPLDLASGSLSYNEQFF	TGTGCCAGCTCACCACTCGACCTTGCTAGCGGGAGCCTTTCCTACAATGAGCAGTTCTTC
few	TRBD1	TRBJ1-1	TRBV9	CASSVVGGGAYTEAFF	TGTGCCAGCAGCGTAGTTGGAGGGGGCGCGTACACTGAAGCTTTCTTT
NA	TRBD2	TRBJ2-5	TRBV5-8	CASSLFTGGVGTQYF	TGTGCCAGCAGCTTGTTTACGGGGGGGGTCGGGACCCAGTACTTC
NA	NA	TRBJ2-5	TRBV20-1	CSALQGETQYF	TGCAGTGCTCTCCAGGGGGAGACCCAGTACTTC
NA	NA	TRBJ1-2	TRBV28	CASSRTRNYGYTF	TGTGCCAGCAGCAGGACACGAAACTATGGCTACACCTTC
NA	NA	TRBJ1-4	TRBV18	CASSPPGMNEKLFF	TGTGCCAGCTCACCGCCAGGGATGAATGAAAAACTGTTTTTT
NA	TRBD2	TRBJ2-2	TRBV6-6	CASSRIELAANTGELFF	TGTGCCAGCAGCCGAATCGAGCTAGCGGCGAACACCGGGGAGCTGTTTTTT
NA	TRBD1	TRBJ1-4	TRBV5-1	CASSPGDSIYEKLFF	TGCGCCAGCAGCCCTGGGGACAGTATTTATGAAAAACTGTTTTTT
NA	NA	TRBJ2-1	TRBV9	CASSVESYSYNEQFF	TGTGCCAGCAGCGTAGAGTCCTACTCCTACAATGAGCAGTTCTTC